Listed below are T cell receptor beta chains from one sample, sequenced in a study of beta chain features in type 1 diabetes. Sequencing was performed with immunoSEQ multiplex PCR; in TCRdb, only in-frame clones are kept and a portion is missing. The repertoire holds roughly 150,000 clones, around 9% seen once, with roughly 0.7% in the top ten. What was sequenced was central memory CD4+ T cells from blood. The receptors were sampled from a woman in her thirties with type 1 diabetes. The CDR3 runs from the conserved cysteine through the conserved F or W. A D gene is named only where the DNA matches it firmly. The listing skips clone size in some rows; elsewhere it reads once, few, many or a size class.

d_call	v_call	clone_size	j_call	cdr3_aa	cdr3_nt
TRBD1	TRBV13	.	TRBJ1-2	CASSLGGTGRNYGYTF	TGTGCCAGCAGCTTAGGAGGGACAGGGAGGAACTATGGCTACACCTTC
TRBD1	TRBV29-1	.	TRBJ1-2	CSVSDRASFYGYTF	TGCAGCGTGTCCGACAGGGCTTCCTTCTATGGCTACACCTTC
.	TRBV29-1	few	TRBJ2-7	CSVVRGGYEQYF	TGCAGCGTTGTTAGGGGGGGCTACGAGCAGTACTTC
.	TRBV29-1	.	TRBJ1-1	CSVAGGDLDEAFF	TGCAGCGTTGCGGGTGGGGACTTGGATGAAGCTTTCTTT
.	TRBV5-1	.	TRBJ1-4	CASSPSGQSEKLFF	TGCGCCAGCAGCCCGTCGGGACAATCGGAAAAACTGTTTTTT
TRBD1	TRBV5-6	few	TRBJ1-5	CASSSTLRQGTQPQHF	TGTGCCAGCAGCTCCACCCTTCGACAGGGAACGCAGCCCCAGCATTTT
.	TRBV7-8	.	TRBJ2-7	CASSLVVGREQYF	TGTGCCAGCAGCTTAGTCGTCGGGAGAGAGCAGTACTTC
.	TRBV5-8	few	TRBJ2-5	CASSTGQGLGETQYF	TGTGCCAGCAGCACGGGACAGGGACTAGGGGAGACCCAGTACTTC
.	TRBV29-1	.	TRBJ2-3	CSARRNRGRADTQYF	TGCAGCGCCCGCCGCAACAGGGGGAGGGCAGATACGCAGTATTTT
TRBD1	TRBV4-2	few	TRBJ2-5	CASSRFTGTGKQETQYF	TGTGCCAGCAGCCGATTCACCGGGACAGGGAAACAAGAGACCCAGTACTTC
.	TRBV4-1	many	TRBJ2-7	CASSQQQGYEQYF	TGCGCCAGCAGCCAACAACAGGGCTACGAGCAGTACTTC
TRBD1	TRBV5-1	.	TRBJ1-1	CASSPGTGAWGVDTEAFF	TGCGCCAGCAGCCCAGGGACAGGGGCCTGGGGTGTGGACACTGAAGCTTTCTTT
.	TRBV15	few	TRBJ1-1	CATSRLQGNTEAFF	TGTGCCACCAGCAGACTACAGGGGAACACTGAAGCTTTCTTT
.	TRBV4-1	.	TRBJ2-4	CASSQLPGGQNIQYF	TGCGCCAGCAGTCAACTTCCTGGCGGCCAAAACATTCAGTACTTC
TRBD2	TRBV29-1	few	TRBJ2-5	CSVALAGGPGETQYF	TGCAGCGTTGCGTTAGCGGGAGGGCCGGGAGAGACCCAGTACTTC
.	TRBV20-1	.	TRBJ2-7	CSARLDTEQYF	TGCAGTGCTCGACTCGATACCGAGCAGTACTTC
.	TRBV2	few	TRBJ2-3	CASSGGFRTDTQYF	TGTGCCAGCAGTGGAGGTTTCAGAACAGATACGCAGTATTTT
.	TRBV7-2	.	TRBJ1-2	CASSLDMRGYTF	TGTGCCAGCAGCTTAGATATGAGGGGCTACACCTTC
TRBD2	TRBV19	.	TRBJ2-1	CASSTAGTSASSPYNEQFF	TGTGCCAGTAGTACGGCCGGGACTAGCGCCTCGTCTCCCTACAATGAGCAGTTCTTC
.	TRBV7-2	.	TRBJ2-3	CASSLYRRTTDTQYF	TGTGCCAGCAGCTTATATAGGCGGACAACAGATACGCAGTATTTT
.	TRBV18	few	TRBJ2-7	CASSPSGDSYEQYF	TGTGCCAGCTCACCTAGCGGAGACTCCTACGAGCAGTACTTC
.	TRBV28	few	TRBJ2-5	CASSLSVKTQYF	TGTGCCAGCAGTTTATCGGTAAAGACCCAGTACTTC
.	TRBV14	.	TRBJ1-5	CASSRQVGQPQHF	TGTGCCAGCAGCCGACAGGTGGGCCAGCCCCAGCATTTT
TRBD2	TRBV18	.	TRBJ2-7	CASSKGTSGSRYEQYF	TGTGCCAGCTCAAAAGGGACTAGCGGGAGTAGATACGAGCAGTACTTC
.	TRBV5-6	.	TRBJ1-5	CASSLRDQPQHF	TGTGCCAGCAGCTTGCGGGATCAGCCCCAGCATTTT
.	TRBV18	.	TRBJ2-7	CASSPTLGRNSYEQYF	TGTGCCAGCTCACCCACACTAGGACGGAACTCCTACGAGCAGTACTTC
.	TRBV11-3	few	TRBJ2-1	CASSLAGFYNEQFF	TGTGCCAGCAGCTTAGCGGGATTCTACAATGAGCAGTTCTTC
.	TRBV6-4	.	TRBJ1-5	CASSEGPGGQPQHF	TGTGCCAGCAGTGAGGGTCCGGGAGGACAGCCCCAGCATTTT
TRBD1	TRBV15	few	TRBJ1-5	CATSRAQGADSQPQHF	TGTGCCACCAGCAGAGCGCAGGGGGCGGACAGCCAGCCCCAGCATTTT
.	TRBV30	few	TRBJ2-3	CAWSVGLGYRADTQYF	TGTGCCTGGAGTGTCGGACTGGGTTACCGCGCAGATACGCAGTATTTT
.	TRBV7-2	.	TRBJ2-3	CASSPADTQYF	TGTGCCAGCAGCCCCGCGGATACGCAGTATTTT